This TCR beta chain was documented in a study of response to subunit inactivated influenza vaccine. One entry per CDR3 protein, called by TCRdb with MiXCR from the RT-PCR reads. The data show roughly 700,000 distinct CDR3 sequences, approximately 15% seen once. This clonotype showed up just a few times. Its target is not known. Germline values: CDR1 MNHEY, CDR2 SVGEGT. V lost 4 bases to trimming and J lost 4 bases; unmatched junction nucleotides: 8. This CDR3 has 17 residues. Study conclusions and caveats: Few new T cells, the authors suggested, are recruited by each seasonal influenza vaccination.

This material consisted of PBMCs from blood, taken 14 to 15 days before vaccination. This chain joins TRBV6-2 or TRBV6-3 and TRBJ2-1; 12 bases are a match to TRBD2. This TCR was sampled from a man in his fifties or sixties who received an inactivated influenza vaccine. The CDR3 DNA sequence: TGTGCCAGCAGTTCCCGGACTAGCGGGACCCAGTACAATGAGCAGTTCTTC. Amino acid sequence: CASSSRTSGTQYNEQFF.